These 21 T cell receptor beta chains originate from one sample sequenced in a study of human T cells and chemical hapten exposure (dated by TCRdb to the early 2020s). This specimen's time point label, interpreted: pre-sensitization, week 0. This sample's treatment or condition label indicates: therapeutic diphenylcyclopropenone sensitization with weekly scalp DPC. The method was RACE. Data came from a NextSeq 500. TCRdb trimmed the raw reads at Q25, called clones with MiXCR and kept productive beta chains. Duplicate CDR3 protein sequences are folded into a single record with the most common DNA and genes. The sample table holds about 250,000 distinct CDR3 sequences, of which almost 8% were seen once. The ten largest clones capture around 1.2% of the sample. Source: whole blood, taken in connection with sensitization to the hapten diphenylcyclopropenone (DPC). Every receptor here comes from a man between 18 and 29 years old with alopecia areata. Some clones in this sample may be carry-over from other donors' samples.

This clonotype was counted many times. The chain is built from TRBV12-3 or TRBV12-4 and TRBJ2-7; 7 bases align to TRBD1. With 7 bases clipped from V and 3 bases from J, the junction kept 15 bases outside the gene matches. The CDR3 consists of 16 residues. Here the CDR3 DNA reads TGTGCCAGCACCCCCCATAGAGGGGGCTCATTCTACGAGCAGTACGTC. This encodes CASTPHRGGSFYEQYV.

This clonotype was seen a single time. DNA for the CDR3: TGTGCCAGCAGCCCCCGCGAAGGGGGGTCTTACAATGAGCAGTTCTTC. Translating it yields CASSPREGGSYNEQFF. This rearrangement joins TRBV3-1 to TRBJ2-1, with D perhaps given as TRBD1 or TRBD2 (6 bases each). Deletions cut 4 bases from V and 4 bases from J, with 17 bases between. This CDR3 has 16 residues. The V gene's germline CDR1 is LGHDT and CDR2 YNNKEL (reference sequence).

This clonotype has a count of ten or more. The rearrangement uses TRBV4-1 and TRBJ1-3; D not resolved. V was clipped by 1 base and J by 0 bases, with 10 bases between them. CDR1 is MGHRA and CDR2 is YSYEKL in the germline V gene. CDR3 length: 16 amino acids. The chain's CDR3 is CASSQGVGLSGNTIYF. In nucleotides, the CDR3 is TGCGCCAGCAGCCAAGGGGTCGGGCTCTCTGGAAACACCATATATTTT.

This clonotype showed up many times. The rearrangement uses TRBV20-1 and TRBJ2-7, with 8 bases that match TRBD1. J lost 3 bases, V lost 5 bases, and 6 bases had no gene match. This CDR3 comprises 13 residues. Germline-derived CDR1 and CDR2 are DFQATT and SNEGSKA (reference sequence). The chain's CDR3 is CSAAGTGNYEQYF. The CDR3 DNA follows: TGCAGTGCTGCCGGGACAGGAAACTACGAGCAGTACTTC.

This chain links TRBV7-3 with TRBJ1-6, with D perhaps matching TRBD1 (6 bases). The CDR3 is 15 residues long. Germline CDR1 and CDR2: SGHTA and FQGTGA. V lost 3 bases to trimming and J lost 5 bases, with 11 bases between them. The DNA for the CDR3 is TGTGCCAGCAGCTTTCTGGGACAAGATAATTCACCCCTCCACTTT. Protein product: CASSFLGQDNSPLHF.

This clonotype showed up many times. The chain is built from TRBV7-2 and TRBJ1-3; D gene ambiguous. Germline V gene sequence: CDR1 SGHTA, CDR2 FQGNSA. Trimming took off 5 bases at V and 1 base at J, with 12 bases between the two ends. The CDR3 consists of 15 residues. CDR3 nucleotide sequence: TGTGCCAGCAGCCTTAGGACTGCTTCTGGAAACACCATATATTTT. This codes for CASSLRTASGNTIYF.

This clonotype turned up a few times. The rearrangement joins TRBV5-4 to TRBJ2-1; D call uncertain. Trimming pared 5 bases from V and 0 bases from J, leaving 9 bases between. CDR3 length: 14 amino acids. Per the germline V gene, CDR1 is SGHNT and CDR2 is YYREEE (reference sequence). The CDR3 DNA reads as TGTGCCAGCAGAGAAGAGAGCTCCTACAATGAGCAGTTCTTC. This codes for CASREESSYNEQFF.

V is TRBV20-1 and J is TRBJ1-1, with unresolved D. The germline V and J ends were trimmed by 2 bases and 6 bases, with 7 bases remaining between them. CDR3 size: 11 residues. Germline V gives CDR1 DFQATT, CDR2 SNEGSKA (reference sequence). As DNA, the CDR3 is TGCAGTGCTAGACCTACCCCTGAAGCTTTCTTT. Amino acids: CSARPTPEAFF.

V gene TRBV14 combines with J gene TRBJ1-1; TRBD1 might be the D (6 bases). V was clipped by 0 bases and J by 11 bases, with 13 bases between them. CDR3 length: 13 amino acids. From germline, CDR1 is SGHDN and CDR2 FVKESK. CDR3 sequence: CASSQDAYTGAFF. The DNA of the CDR3 is TGTGCCAGCAGCCAAGATGCCTACACAGGGGCTTTCTTT.

This clonotype was counted between two and nine times. The genes are TRBV20-1 and TRBJ2-1; 12 nucleotides match TRBD1. Looked up from germline, CDR1 is DFQATT and CDR2 is SNEGSKA (reference sequence). V gave up 6 bases and J gave up 9 bases; unmatched junction bases: 9. This CDR3 comprises 14 residues. The CDR3 region is CSARDRGRLGEQFF. In DNA form, the CDR3 reads TGCAGTGCACGGGACAGGGGGCGATTGGGTGAGCAGTTCTTC.

This clonotype showed up just a few times. The V gene is TRBV10-3, the J gene TRBJ1-5; 10 nucleotides align to TRBD1. Germline CDR1 ENHRY, CDR2 SYGVKD. The trim removed 3 bases at V and 2 bases at J, leaving 10 bases unmatched. The CDR3 is 18 amino acids. CDR3: CAISEGDRGFLGNQPQHF. The CDR3 coding sequence is TGTGCCATCAGTGAAGGGGACAGGGGCTTCTTAGGCAATCAGCCCCAGCATTTT.

In this sample, this clonotype turned up a few times. The chain carries TRBV5-1 and TRBJ2-7; D possibly uses TRBD1 or TRBD2 (5 bases each). There are 17 residues in the CDR3. Deletions cut 4 bases from V and 4 bases from J, with 24 bases between. Germline V gene lookup returns CDR1 SGHRS and CDR2 YFSETQ. CDR3 DNA sequence: TGCGCCAGCAGCCTGGACCTGATCGGGACCGCCGATTACGAGCAGTACTTC. It yields the protein CASSLDLIGTADYEQYF.

This clonotype has a handful of counts. CDR3 bases: TGTGCCAGCAGTACAACAGGGGGAGGGGACTATGGCTACACCTTC. It specifies CASSTTGGGDYGYTF. The chain is built from TRBV28 and TRBJ1-2; 8 bases map to TRBD1. CDR3 length equals 15 residues. Trimming took 5 bases from V and 3 from J; bases not matched to a gene: 8. Per germline, CDR1 MDHEN and CDR2 SYDVKM.

This clonotype was found many times. The CDR3 nucleotides read TGTGCCATCAGTGCAAGGGGGGTGAAAGACACAGATACGCAGTATTTT. Amino acid sequence: CAISARGVKDTDTQYF. The chain carries TRBV10-3 and TRBJ2-3, with D tentatively TRBD1 or TRBD2 (6 bases each). This CDR3 has 16 amino acids. The germline gives CDR1 ENHRY, CDR2 SYGVKD. With 4 bases removed from V and 2 bases from J, the gap between germline ends came to 16 bases.

The chain is built from TRBV5-1 and TRBJ1-5, with D unclear. The V gene lost 5 bases and the J gene lost 1 base, with 13 bases spanning the gap. Germline assignment: CDR1 SGHRS and CDR2 YFSETQ. The CDR3 spans 15 residues. CDR3: CASRVQSGSNQPQHF. The CDR3, as DNA: TGCGCCAGCAGAGTACAGTCTGGAAGCAATCAGCCCCAGCATTTT.

In this sample, this clonotype turned up many times. V usage is TRBV7-3 and J usage is TRBJ1-1; 8 nucleotides match TRBD1. The length of the CDR3 is 14 residues. Germline CDR1 is SGHTA and CDR2 is FQGTGA. V trimming: 7 bases; J trimming: 3 bases; junction bases outside the gene matches: 7. CDR3 bases: TGTGCCAGCAAAACCGGACAGGGAGACACTGAAGCTTTCTTT. Its protein product is CASKTGQGDTEAFF. Full variable domain (missing parts from reference TRBV7-3 and TRBJ1-1): GAGVSQTPSNKVTEKGKYVELRCDPISGHTALYWYRQSLGQGPEFLIYFQGTGAADDSGLPNDRFFAVRPEGSVSTLKIQRTERGDSAVYLCASKTGQGDTEAFFGQGTRLTVV.

In this sample, this clonotype turned up many times. The chain carries TRBV3-1 and TRBJ2-1; D is possibly TRBD1 (6 bases). The germline V and J ends were trimmed by 2 bases and 4 bases, with 9 bases remaining between them. The CDR3 extends over 14 amino acids. Germline CDR1 reads LGHDT; CDR2 reads YNNKEL (reference sequence). The CDR3 DNA follows: TGTGCCAGCAGCCAATTAGGACAGTACAATGAGCAGTTCTTC. Residues: CASSQLGQYNEQFF.

This clonotype showed up many times. The chain links TRBV9 to TRBJ2-7; D not resolved. Germline assignment: CDR1 SGDLS and CDR2 YYNGEE. The CDR3 totals 13 residues. The V end lost 0 bases, the J end lost 6 bases, and 10 bases lay between the germline ends. DNA for the CDR3: TGTGCCAGCAGCGTAGGGGTGGGCCTCGAGCAGTACTTC. Its translation: CASSVGVGLEQYF.

This chain uses TRBV5-1 with TRBJ2-3, with a weak D call TRBD2 (6 bases). The V end was cut by 3 bases, the J end by 3 bases, with 17 bases between. Germline V lookup: CDR1 SGHRS, CDR2 YFSETQ. This CDR3 has 16 amino acids. This CDR3 is CASSYLTGEVTDTQYF. CDR3 DNA sequence: TGCGCCAGCAGCTACCTAACGGGGGAGGTTACAGATACGCAGTATTTT.

This clonotype has ten or more counts. The J gene is TRBJ1-2, the V gene TRBV29-1; D call uncertain. Between the trimmed V and J ends, which lost 7 bases and 0 bases, there was a span of 9 bases. Germline V gene sequence: CDR1 SQVTM, CDR2 ANQGSEA. This CDR3 comprises 12 residues. The CDR3: CSARDTNYGYTF. CDR3 DNA: TGCAGCGCTAGAGATACTAACTATGGCTACACCTTC. Combining the CDR3 with reference TRBV29-1 and TRBJ1-2 gives the whole variable domain SAVISQKPSRDICQRGTSLTIQCQVDSQVTMMFWYRQQPGQSLTLIATANQGSEATYESGFVIDKFPISRPNLTFSTLTVSNMSPEDSSIYLCSARDTNYGYTFGSGTRLTVV.

The rearrangement uses TRBV4-3 and TRBJ1-2; 9 bases fit TRBD1. Germline assignment: CDR1 LGHNA and CDR2 YSLEER. The CDR3 sequence is 16 residues long. Trimming at V came to 0 bases and at J to 2 bases, leaving 4 bases not matched to a gene. In DNA form, the CDR3 reads TGCGCCAGCAGCCAAGATGAGGACAGGGGAAACTATGGCTACACCTTC. Residues: CASSQDEDRGNYGYTF.